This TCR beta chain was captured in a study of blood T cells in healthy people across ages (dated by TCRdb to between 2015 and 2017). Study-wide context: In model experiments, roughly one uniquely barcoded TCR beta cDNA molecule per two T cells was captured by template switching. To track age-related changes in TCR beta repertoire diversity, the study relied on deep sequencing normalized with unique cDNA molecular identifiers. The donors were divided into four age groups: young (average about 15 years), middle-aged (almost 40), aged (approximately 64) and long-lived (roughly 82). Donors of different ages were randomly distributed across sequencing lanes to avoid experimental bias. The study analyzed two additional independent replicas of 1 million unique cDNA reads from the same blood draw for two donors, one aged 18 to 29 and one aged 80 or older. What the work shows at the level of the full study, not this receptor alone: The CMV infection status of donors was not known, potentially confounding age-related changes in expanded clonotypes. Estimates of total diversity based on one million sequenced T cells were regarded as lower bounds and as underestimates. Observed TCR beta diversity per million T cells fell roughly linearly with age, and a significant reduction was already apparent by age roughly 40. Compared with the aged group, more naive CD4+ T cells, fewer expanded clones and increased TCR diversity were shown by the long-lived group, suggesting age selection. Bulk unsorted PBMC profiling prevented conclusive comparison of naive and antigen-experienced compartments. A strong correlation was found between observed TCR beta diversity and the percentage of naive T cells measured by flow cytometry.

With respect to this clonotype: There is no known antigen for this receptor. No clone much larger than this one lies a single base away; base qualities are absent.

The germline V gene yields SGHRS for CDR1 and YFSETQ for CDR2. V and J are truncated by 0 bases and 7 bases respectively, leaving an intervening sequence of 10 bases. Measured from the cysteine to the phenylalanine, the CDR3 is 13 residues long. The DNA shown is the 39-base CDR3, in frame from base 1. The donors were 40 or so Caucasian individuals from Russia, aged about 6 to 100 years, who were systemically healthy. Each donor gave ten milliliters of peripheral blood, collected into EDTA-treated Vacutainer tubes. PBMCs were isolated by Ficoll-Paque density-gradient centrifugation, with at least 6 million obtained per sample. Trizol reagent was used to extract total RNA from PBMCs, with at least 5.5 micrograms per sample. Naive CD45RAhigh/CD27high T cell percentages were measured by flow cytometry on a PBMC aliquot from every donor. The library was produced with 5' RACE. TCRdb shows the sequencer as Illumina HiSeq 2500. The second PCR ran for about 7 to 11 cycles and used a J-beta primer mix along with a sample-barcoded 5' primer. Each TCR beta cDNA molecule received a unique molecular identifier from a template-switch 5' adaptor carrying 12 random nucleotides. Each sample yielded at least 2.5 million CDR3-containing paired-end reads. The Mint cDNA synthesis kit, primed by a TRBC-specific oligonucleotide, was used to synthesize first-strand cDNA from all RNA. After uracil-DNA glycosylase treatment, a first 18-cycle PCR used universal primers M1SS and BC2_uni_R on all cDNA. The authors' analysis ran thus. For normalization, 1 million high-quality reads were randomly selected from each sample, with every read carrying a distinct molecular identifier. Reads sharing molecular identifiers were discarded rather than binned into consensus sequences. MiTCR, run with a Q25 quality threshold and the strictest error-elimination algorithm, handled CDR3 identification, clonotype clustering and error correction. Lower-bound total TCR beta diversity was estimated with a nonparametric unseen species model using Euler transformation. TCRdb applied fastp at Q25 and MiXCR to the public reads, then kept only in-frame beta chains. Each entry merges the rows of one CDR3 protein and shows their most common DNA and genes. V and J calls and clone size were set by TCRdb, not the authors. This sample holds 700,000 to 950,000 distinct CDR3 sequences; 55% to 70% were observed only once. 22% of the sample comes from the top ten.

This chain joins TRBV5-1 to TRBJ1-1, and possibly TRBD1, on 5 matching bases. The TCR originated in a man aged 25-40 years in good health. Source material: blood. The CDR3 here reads CASSLGQTGEAFF. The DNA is TGCGCCAGCAGCTTGGGACAGACCGGTGAAGCTTTCTTT.